A single sample gave rise to the 17 T cell receptor beta chains below, sequenced in a study of monozygotic twins with cystic fibrosis. TCRdb's copy holds only in-frame clones and misses some; the assay was immunoSEQ multiplex PCR. The table lists tens of thousands of clones, 84% of them singletons. Sequencing was performed on blood. All receptors come from a girl aged 2 to 10 with cystic fibrosis.

CDR3 nucleotide sequence: TGTGCCATCAGTGGCCAATGGGGGATGAACACTGAAGCTTTCTTT. Encoded protein: CAISGQWGMNTEAFF. The genes are TRBV10-3 and TRBJ1-1, with a possible D match to TRBD1 (5 bases). Germline V lookup: CDR1 ENHRY, CDR2 SYGVKD. V was shortened by 4 bases and J by 0 bases, with 12 bases between the two germline ends. This CDR3 has 15 amino acids.

This clone occurred once. The V and J genes are TRBV7-8 and TRBJ1-6; D is undetermined. The ends were cut back, 5 bases at V and 0 bases at J, with 11 bases in the middle. This CDR3 region has 16 residues. Per germline, CDR1 SGHVS and CDR2 FQNEAQ. CDR3 DNA: TGTGCCAGCAGCCCCCCGGCGAGCTCCTATAATTCACCCCTCCACTTT. Translation: CASSPPASSYNSPLHF.

This chain uses TRBV5-1 with TRBJ2-5; D is ambiguous. Germline V gives CDR1 SGHRS, CDR2 YFSETQ. The CDR3 length is 14 residues. V was pared by 2 bases and J by 5 bases, with 13 bases between. Here the CDR3 DNA reads TGCGCCAGCAGCTTATCGGCGATGGTCGAGACCCAGTACTTC. The encoded protein is CASSLSAMVETQYF.

The chain combines TRBV6-5 with TRBJ1-2; TRBD1 aligns across 8 bases. Per germline, CDR1 MNHEY and CDR2 SVGAGI. Trimming at V came to 6 bases and at J to 6 bases, leaving 9 bases not matched to a gene. The CDR3 sequence is 14 residues long. This CDR3 is CASSNRGYQHGYTF. The CDR3 nucleotides read TGTGCCAGCAGCAACAGGGGGTATCAGCATGGCTACACCTTC.

The chain has TRBV5-1 and TRBJ1-6, with D maybe TRBD1 (5 bases). Trimming removed 0 bases at V and 7 bases at J, with 11 bases between. This CDR3 spans 15 amino acids. The germline V gene encodes CDR1 SGHRS and CDR2 YFSETQ. The CDR3 coding sequence is TGCGCCAGCAGCTTGGCCAGGGTGGACAATTCACCCCTCCACTTT. This gives the protein CASSLARVDNSPLHF.

The J gene is TRBJ2-3, the V gene TRBV7-9; TRBD1 might be the D (5 bases). V was pared by 5 bases and J by 3 bases, with 6 bases between. From germline, CDR1 is SEHNR and CDR2 FQNEAQ (reference sequence). The CDR3 is made up of 12 amino acids. The CDR3 DNA follows: TGTGCCAGCAGCCGGACAACAGATACGCAGTATTTT. This codes for CASSRTTDTQYF.

The rearrangement joins TRBV5-1 to TRBJ1-2, with 7 positions matching TRBD1. The trim removed 4 bases at V and 8 bases at J, leaving 11 bases unmatched. Germline V CDR1 and CDR2: SGHRS, YFSETQ. The CDR3 totals 14 residues. In DNA, the CDR3 is TGCGCCAGCAGCCCCGGACCCGACAGGGCGGGCTACACCTTC. Amino acids: CASSPGPDRAGYTF.

V is TRBV19 and J is TRBJ1-2; the D gene is possibly TRBD1 (5 bases). V lost 6 bases to trimming and J lost 3 bases, with 11 bases between them. CDR3 length: 13 residues. Germline loops: CDR1 LNHDA, CDR2 SQIVND (reference sequence). The CDR3 DNA reads TGTGCCAGTAGCCTGGGGGGGGACTATGGCTACACCTTC. Translated: CASSLGGDYGYTF.

Here the CDR3 reads CASSVVDRQNTEAFF. CDR3 in DNA: TGTGCCAGCAGCGTAGTAGACAGGCAGAACACTGAAGCTTTCTTT. This chain connects TRBV9 to TRBJ1-1; weak D call: TRBD1 (6 bases). The CDR3 sequence is 15 residues long. The germline V gene encodes CDR1 SGDLS and CDR2 YYNGEE. Trimming stripped 0 bases from V and 1 base from J, with 10 bases between.

V is TRBV7-8 and J is TRBJ2-7; 9 bases are a match to TRBD2. This CDR3 is built from 14 residues. V shed 5 bases and J 2 bases; nucleotides not matched to a gene: 4. Germline V gene data show CDR1 as SGHVS and CDR2 as FQNEAQ. CDR3 amino acids: CASSLSGGTYEQYF. The DNA for the CDR3 is TGTGCCAGCAGCCTTAGCGGGGGAACCTACGAGCAGTACTTC.

The chain is built from TRBV2 and TRBJ1-2, with D perhaps matching TRBD1 (5 bases). Germline V gene sequence: CDR1 SNHLY, CDR2 FYNNEI. This CDR3 is built from 12 residues. With 8 bases removed from V and 4 bases from J, the gap between germline ends came to 11 bases. The CDR3 DNA reads TGTGCCAGCCAGGGTCCCATCTATGGCTACACCTTC. It codes for CASQGPIYGYTF. Full variable domain (missing parts from reference TRBV2 and TRBJ1-2): EPEVTQTPSHQVTQMGQEVILRCVPISNHLYFYWYRQILGQKVEFLVSFYNNEISEKSEIFDDQFSVERPDGSNFTLKIRSTKLEDSAMYFCASQGPIYGYTFGSGTRLTVV.

The rearrangement links TRBV2 to TRBJ1-2; TRBD1 agrees at 10 bases. Trimming cost V 6 bases and J 5 bases; bases outside gene matches: 9. Germline V gene data show CDR1 as SNHLY and CDR2 as FYNNEI. CDR3 size: 15 residues. CDR3 in amino acids: CASRAPGTGVYGYTF. In nucleotides, the CDR3 is TGTGCCAGCAGAGCGCCCGGGACAGGGGTATATGGCTACACCTTC.

For the CDR3, the DNA is TGTGCCAGCAGCTCCTGGGCGGGGAACACTGAAGCTTTCTTT. Its translation: CASSSWAGNTEAFF. V and J are TRBV7-9 and TRBJ1-1, with D unclear. V dropped 4 bases and J dropped 1 base, with 10 bases sitting between them. Per germline, CDR1 SEHNR and CDR2 FQNEAQ (reference sequence). The CDR3 totals 14 residues. The variable domain in full, with the rest retrieved from reference TRBV7-9 and TRBJ1-1, is DTGVSQNPRHKITKRGQNVTFRCDPISEHNRLYWYRQTLGQGPEFLTYFQNEAQLEKSRLLSDRFSAERPKGSFSTLEIQRTEQGDSAMYLCASSSWAGNTEAFFGQGTRLTVV.

The sample holds a few counts of this clone. This chain joins TRBV6-5 and TRBJ1-6, with 7 bases fitting TRBD1. This CDR3 comprises 15 residues. Germline CDR1 is MNHEY and CDR2 is SVGAGI. After removal of 2 bases from V and 7 bases from J, the junction contained 5 bases not matched to a gene. The CDR3 loop reads CASSYLTTGNSPLHF. In nucleotides, the CDR3 is TGTGCCAGCAGTTACCTCACGACAGGGAATTCACCCCTCCACTTT.

V gene TRBV18 combines with J gene TRBJ2-5; D tentatively fits TRBD1 or TRBD2 (6 bases each). Between the trimmed V and J ends, which lost 3 bases and 5 bases, there was a span of 16 bases. CDR1 and CDR2 (germline): KGHSH, LQKENI. The CDR3 sequence is 15 residues long. In DNA form, the CDR3 reads TGTGCCAGCTCACCTTCGCCAGGGGACTGGGAGACCCAGTACTTC. Its translation: CASSPSPGDWETQYF.

This chain joins TRBV20-1 and TRBJ2-7; the D is unclear. The V gene lost 5 bases and the J gene lost 4 bases, with 6 bases spanning the gap. Germline lookup yields CDR1 DFQATT and CDR2 SNEGSKA (reference sequence). This CDR3 spans 10 amino acids. The CDR3 sequence is CSASLYEQYF. For the CDR3, the DNA is TGCAGTGCTTCCCTTTACGAGCAGTACTTC.

This clone showed up just once. The chain employs TRBV29-1 and TRBJ1-3; D is unresolved. The germline V gene has CDR1 SQVTM and CDR2 ANQGSEA. The CDR3 sequence is 14 residues long. Trimming stripped 0 bases from V and 2 bases from J, with 8 bases between. For the CDR3, the DNA is TGCAGCGTTGAAGAGGGTAAGGCTGGAAACACCATATATTTT. Translated, it gives CSVEEGKAGNTIYF.